The rows below give T cell receptor beta chains drawn from one sample of a study of blood T cells in healthy people across ages. MiXCR, applied by TCRdb to the 5' RACE reads, yields one record per CDR3 protein. The table includes around 1,600,000 distinct CDR3 sequences, about 45% detected once. The sample consisted of blood. The receptor source for this set is a woman aged 18-29 years in good health. Both conserved end residues are trimmed from each CDR3.

J gene	V gene	CDR3 protein
TRBJ1-2	TRBV7-8	ASSLVTGGYGYT
TRBJ2-2	TRBV12-3/TRBV12-4	ASSSTSGGPNTGELF
TRBJ1-6	TRBV13	ASSFARNSPLH
TRBJ2-6	TRBV7-9	ASSSDRVAGANVLT
.	TRBV29-1	SVSGTFGHEQY
TRBJ2-3	TRBV6-1	ASSPPGTSGGARGNTQY
TRBJ1-6	TRBV2	ASRPGSSPLH
TRBJ1-1	TRBV29-1	SVEGREAEAF
TRBJ1-2	TRBV7-2	ASSLISGAYGYT
TRBJ2-2	TRBV28	ASSLLKDTGELF
TRBJ1-2	TRBV5-1	ASRTAADYGYT
TRBJ1-5	TRBV7-2	ASSSTTGYNQPQH
TRBJ2-1	TRBV12-3/TRBV12-4	ASSFQIAGARDEQF
TRBJ2-7	TRBV19	ASSIVQGTYNEQY
TRBJ2-5	TRBV4-3	ASSQGLAPNEQY
TRBJ2-7	TRBV6-5	ASSYSSNPYEQY
TRBJ2-7	TRBV6-5	ASSAERSYEQY
TRBJ2-1	TRBV9	ASSQQTRLSYNEQF
TRBJ2-1	TRBV4-1	ASSQDWLAGGWNEQF
TRBJ1-2	TRBV27	ASSPTRQGRYGYT
.	TRBV11-2	ASSLGPVAASSYNEQY
TRBJ1-1	TRBV20-1	SASGGILNTEAF
.	TRBV6-5	ASRGRDSSSYEQF
TRBJ2-1	TRBV20-1	SARVDRYNEQF
TRBJ1-2	TRBV27	ASSLRGGLYGYT
TRBJ2-7	TRBV6-1	ASSGYGGGQYEQY
TRBJ2-7	TRBV27	ASSLGQGRLVYEQY
TRBJ2-7	TRBV20-1	SARYETGGPLYEQY
TRBJ2-1	TRBV4-3	ASSQGLAGGGEQF
TRBJ2-1	TRBV5-1	ASSRGQEYNEQF
TRBJ2-2	TRBV9	ASSPPWPNTGELF
TRBJ2-1	TRBV7-3	ASSFGLDNEQF
TRBJ2-1	TRBV5-1	ASNPDTRGEQF
TRBJ2-5	TRBV9	ASSVEPQVQETQY
TRBJ1-2	TRBV12-3/TRBV12-4	ASSPSTYGYT
TRBJ2-1	TRBV20-1	SARGRGTGSYNEQF
TRBJ1-1	TRBV7-2	ASSLSRETEAF
TRBJ1-5	TRBV4-2	ASSQAPQGAQPQH
TRBJ1-1	TRBV10-3	AISLTGVDTEAF